These T cell receptor beta chains were read from a single sample in a study of OX40 agonist ivuxolimab in advanced cancers. TCRdb keeps only in-frame clones here, not all; method: immunoSEQ multiplex PCR. The table has more than 55,000 clones, 87% seen once. The sample was CD4+ or CD8+ T cells sorted from blood, taken in a trial of the OX40 agonist ivuxolimab. Source of these receptors: an adult with an advanced solid tumor such as melanoma, head and neck, liver or kidney cancer. Each CDR3 is given with its conserved first and last residue. A D gene is named only where the DNA matches it firmly. Some rows mark clone size as missing; the rest say once, few, many or name a class of expanded clone.

- | - | TRBJ2-3 | TRBV11-3 | 16 | TGTGCCAGCAGCGGACGGGGGAGTCCTAGCACAGATACGCAGTATTTT | CASSGRGSPSTDTQYF
TRBD1 | - | TRBJ2-7 | TRBV2 | 18 | TGTGCCAGCAGTGATGGGACAGGGGTTGTGAGGAGGGCCTACGAGCAGTACTTC | CASSDGTGVVRRAYEQYF
- | - | TRBJ1-3 | TRBV2 | 16 | TGTGCCAGCAGCCCTCTCGACAGCCGCTCTGGAAACACCATATATTTT | CASSPLDSRSGNTIYF
TRBD2 | - | TRBJ2-5 | TRBV10-2 | 14 | TGCGCCAGCAGGCTAGCGGGAGGATTTGAGACCCAGTACTTC | CASRLAGGFETQYF
- | - | TRBJ1-4 | TRBV6-5 | 13 | TGTGCCTCGAGGCGAACCGGTGGAGAAAAACTGTTTTTT | CASRRTGGEKLFF
TRBD1 | - | TRBJ2-5 | TRBV2 | 14 | TGTGCCAGCAGCCCTGGGACAGAAAAAGAGACCCAGTACTTC | CASSPGTEKETQYF
- | - | TRBJ1-1 | TRBV5-3 | 13 | TGTGCCAGAAGCAAGGACGGGTGGACTGAAGCTTTCTTT | CARSKDGWTEAFF
- | - | TRBJ2-5 | TRBV7-8 | 13 | TGTGCCAGCAGCCCCCCCAGGGAGGAGACCCAGTACTTC | CASSPPREETQYF
- | - | TRBJ2-1 | TRBV11-2 | 16 | TGTGCCAGCAGCTATGCTCCTGGGCGTCCCCTCAGTGAGCAGTTCTTC | CASSYAPGRPLSEQFF
TRBD1 | - | TRBJ1-2 | TRBV12-5 | 18 | TGTGCTAGTGGCCGGTTGGGACAGGGAAGTCCGAAGGGCTATGGCTACACCTTC | CASGRLGQGSPKGYGYTF
- | - | TRBJ2-7 | TRBV6-1 | 15 | TGTGCCAGCAGTGAACCCACACGGCCCTCCTACGAGCAGTACTTC | CASSEPTRPSYEQYF
TRBD2 | once | TRBJ2-7 | TRBV10-3 | 15 | TGTGCCATCAGGGGGACGCGGACTAGCGGGGCAAGGCAGTACTTC | CAIRGTRTSGARQYF
- | - | TRBJ1-5 | TRBV28 | 15 | TGTGCCAGCAGTATAGGGGGTGGGGGGGCGCAGCCCCAGCATTTT | CASSIGGGGAQPQHF
TRBD2 | - | TRBJ2-1 | TRBV10-2 | 14 | TGCGCCAGCAGTGAGGGACTAGCGGGTTTATGGCAGTTCTTC | CASSEGLAGLWQFF
- | - | TRBJ1-2 | TRBV10-3 | 12 | TGTGCCATCAGTGAGTCTAAGGATGGCTACACCTTC | CAISESKDGYTF
TRBD2 | few | TRBJ2-1 | TRBV5-1 | 15 | TGCGCCAGCAGCTTGGTCGGCACTAGCGGGAATGAGCAGTTCTTC | CASSLVGTSGNEQFF